This section outlines one T cell receptor (beta chain) sequence together with its context. This entry is derived from a study of blood T cell repertoires in COVID-19. Libraries were prepared by immunoSEQ multiplex PCR; TCRdb keeps only in-frame clonotypes and omits some of them. The sample has about 330,000 clones, 87% seen once. Trimming shortened V by 4 bases and J by 0 bases, and 12 bases separated the two germline ends. The CDR3 contains 14 residues. Germline-derived CDR1 and CDR2 are GTSNPN and SVGIG (reference sequence). Cohort assignment relied on participant-reported clinical history. The sequence was collected from a young woman who had recovered from COVID-19. This chain joins TRBV30 and TRBJ1-2, with a possible D match to TRBD1 (5 bases). Sequencing was done on a sample of PBMCs or T cells enriched from blood (not recorded which). CDR3 amino acids: CAWIPGLANYGYTF. CDR3 in DNA: TGTGCCTGGATCCCGGGACTAGCTAACTATGGCTACACCTTC.